This TCR beta chain derives from a study of T-cell memory formation after mild COVID-19. General study points: Those CD4+ clones that contracted were mainly in CM and EM (CD8+ ones in EMRA). The finding that pre-infection memory included some responding clones suggested that cross-reactive memory joined. The second-wave clones peaking on day 37 were not confirmed as SARS-CoV-2-specific.

This clonotype occurred many times. As yet, its antigen is unknown. V shed 4 bases and J shed 2 bases, with 13 bases lying between them. The CDR3 is 14 residues long. The germline V gene encodes CDR1 SGDLS and CDR2 YYNGEE. Sample barcodes and UMIs were carried by the TCR alpha and TCR beta cDNA libraries that 5'RACE generated with constant-segment primers. TCRdb fed the 5' RACE reads into MiXCR, producing one record per CDR3 protein. The sample shows 40,000 or so distinct CDR3 sequences, roughly 7.2% of them seen only once. Input material: PBMCs or a T cell subset sorted from them (not recorded which). The V gene is TRBV9, the J gene TRBJ2-7, with a weak D call TRBD1 (5 bases). The clonotype was recovered from an adult who had mild COVID-19 (a few samples of this study predate the infection). Cell type and time point are not known. The DNA of the CDR3 is TGTGCCAGCAGCCTGTCAGGGTTAGCCTACGAGCAGTACTTC. Its protein is CASSLSGLAYEQYF.